This T cell receptor beta chain was recovered during a study of T cell responses to AZD1222 COVID-19 vaccine. Overall study results and limits: Elevations in Spike-specific TCR breadth and depth followed administration of two AZD1222 doses. It was only a handful of AZD1222 recipients who were seropositive at baseline. None of the repertoires were sampled until the peak T cell response had passed.

Regarding this clone: Its target is not known.

Only in-frame clones appear in the TCRdb table, and some are missing; sequencing was by immunoSEQ multiplex PCR. This sample has more than 75,000 clones; approximately 89% occur once, and the top ten carry 6.5% to 9.5%. V dropped 6 bases and J dropped 7 bases, with 9 bases sitting between them. The CDR3 has 12 amino acids. Germline CDR1 is MDHEN and CDR2 is SYDVKM. This sequence was found in an adult who received the AZD1222 COVID-19 vaccine. The chain links TRBV28 to TRBJ2-2; the D is unclear. The sample was peripheral blood, taken 28 days after the second AZD1222 dose. CDR3 in amino acids: CASRPAIGELFF. CDR3 DNA: TGTGCCAGCAGACCAGCCATCGGGGAGCTGTTTTTT.